The source of this T cell receptor (beta chain) is a study of early T cells in non-severe SARS-CoV-2 infection. In the study overall: Sequencing input comprised bulk RNA from unsorted whole blood; chain pairing was not available.

Study-wide findings and caveats: Reliance on VDJdb matching favored anti-spike CD8 responses; private and CD4 specificities were missed.

MiXCR, applied by TCRdb to the 5' RACE reads, yields one record per CDR3 protein. Among about 56,000 distinct CDR3 sequences, roughly a tenth were seen once, and the ten largest hold 6.5%. In this sample, this clonotype turned up many times. Its antigen is undetermined. There are 18 residues in the CDR3. V gave up 5 bases and J gave up 0 bases; unmatched junction bases: 14. CDR1 and CDR2 from the germline V gene are SGHVT and SQSDAQ. This receptor was identified in an adult who was a healthcare worker with PCR-confirmed SARS-CoV-2 infection or an uninfected control (not recorded which). This rearrangement joins TRBV7-4 to TRBJ2-7, with 9 nucleotides matching TRBD1. The sample taken for sequencing was whole blood. This chain's CDR3 is CASSQSRDRALSSYEQYF. Written as DNA, the CDR3 is TGTGCCAGCAGCCAGTCCCGGGACAGGGCCTTAAGCTCCTACGAGCAGTACTTC.